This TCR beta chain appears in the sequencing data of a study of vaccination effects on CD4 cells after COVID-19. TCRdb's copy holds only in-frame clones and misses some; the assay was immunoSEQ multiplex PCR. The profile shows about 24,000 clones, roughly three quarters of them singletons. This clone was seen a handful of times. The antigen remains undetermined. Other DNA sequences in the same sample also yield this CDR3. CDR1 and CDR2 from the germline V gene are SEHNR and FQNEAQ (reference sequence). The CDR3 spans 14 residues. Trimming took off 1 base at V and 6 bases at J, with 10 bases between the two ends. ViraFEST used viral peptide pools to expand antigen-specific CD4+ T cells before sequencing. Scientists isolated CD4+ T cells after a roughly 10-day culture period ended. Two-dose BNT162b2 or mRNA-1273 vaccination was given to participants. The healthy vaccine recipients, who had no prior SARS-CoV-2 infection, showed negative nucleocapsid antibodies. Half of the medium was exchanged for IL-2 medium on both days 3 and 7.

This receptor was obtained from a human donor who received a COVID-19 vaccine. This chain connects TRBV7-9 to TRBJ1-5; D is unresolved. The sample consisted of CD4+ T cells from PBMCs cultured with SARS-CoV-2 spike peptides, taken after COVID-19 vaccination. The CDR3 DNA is TGTGCCAGCAGCTTAGATCTAGGTGGTCAGCCCCAGCATTTT. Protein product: CASSLDLGGQPQHF.